This T cell receptor (beta chain) emerged from a study of blood T cell repertoires in COVID-19 (dated by TCRdb to the early 2020s). A note on the overall study: Samples covering the acute and convalescent phases of COVID-19 were provided by collaborators in the United States, Italy and Spain. The dataset comprised deeply sampled blood TCRbeta repertoires from subjects exposed to, actively infected with, or recovered from COVID-19. A de-identified subject ID, COVID-19 status, age in years and sex were almost always included in the sample metadata. Samples came from the ongoing ImmuneRACE study (first 160 participants) plus 1,254 subjects from 6 global collaborators. The repertoires were made available in a free public database intended to serve as a resource for research on the immune response to SARS-CoV-2. The prospective study material was composed of cDNA or gDNA derived from T cells, B-cell-depleted T cells, or PBMCs. HLA class I and class II types, where available, came from metadata supplied by the sample provider rather than from assay-based typing.

General findings and caveats noted by the study authors: The quantity of clinical and demographic metadata differed by source and by participant and was supplied without curation.

The immunoSEQ Assay, a bias-controlled multiplex PCR, was used to amplify TCRbeta CDR3 regions from genomic DNA. For the original study's pipeline: Nucleated cell counts per sample were estimated from amplification of reference gene primers within the assay. To quantify the absolute abundance of each unique TCRbeta CDR3 rearrangement, sequence reads were collapsed and filtered. For each sample, productive Simpson clonality was calculated as the square root of Simpson's diversity index over productive rearrangements. TCRdb re-hosts the immuneACCESS table, in-frame sequences only. Its copies lack some clones; in the studies checked, an unresolved V gene accounts for under half of them, and the cause for the rest is not known. V, J and clone size are those of that table, while D and trimming were read from the DNA. Within this sample are about 220,000 clones, with 80% to 90% of them counted one time only. The ten largest account for roughly 5% of the sample.

Samples from volunteer blood donors who had recovered from COVID-19 were contributed by a second Seattle source. Whole blood was collected in K2EDTA tubes by collaborating institutions according to the institutions' own protocols. For TCRbeta analysis, collaborators shipped samples in one of three forms: frozen whole blood, isolated PBMCs, or DNA extracted from either of those sample types. CDR1 SGDLS and CDR2 YYNGEE were looked up in the germline V gene. The CDR3 sequence holds 13 residues, the cysteine and phenylalanine included. Only the CDR3 DNA is retained, 39 bases long and in frame from the first base. Germline trimming amounts to 3 bases on V and 4 bases on J, with 3 as the count of junction bases outside the gene matches. As to this clone: The antigen it recognizes is unknown. No base quality information exists; no much larger clone differs at one position.

The specimen sequenced was peripheral blood. The receptor comes from a woman aged 55-69 years who had recovered from COVID-19. Recombination joined TRBV9 with TRBJ1-2, and 7 junctional nucleotides match TRBD1. The DNA sequence reads TGTGCCAGCAGCGCGACAGGGAGCTATGGCTACACCTTC. Its translation reads: CASSATGSYGYTF.